This TCR beta chain appears in the sequencing data of a study of blood T cell repertoires in COVID-19. The wider study: Spain, Italy and the United States supplied samples that represented acute and convalescent COVID-19. PBMCs, B-cell-depleted T cells, or T cells provided the cDNA or gDNA that made up the material.

V shed 6 bases and J 0 bases; nucleotides not matched to a gene: 0. This CDR3 contains 13 residues. Germline V lookup: CDR1 MRHNA, CDR2 SNTAGT. Original processing methods: The assay estimated nucleated cells by amplifying reference gene primers. Generated by immunoSEQ multiplex PCR, the TCRdb table keeps only in-frame clones and is missing some. The V and J calls and clone size are taken from that table; D and trimming were inferred from the DNA. The data contain 62,000 or so clones, 80% to 90% of them singletons. This clone showed up just once. This chain uses TRBV6-4 with TRBJ1-1, with 8 bases identical to TRBD1. This receptor was obtained from a human donor in a cohort sampled during active COVID-19. The specimen was peripheral blood. CDR3 DNA sequence: TGTGCCAGCAGGGGACAGGTGAACACTGAAGCTTTCTTT. Translation: CASRGQVNTEAFF.